A single sample gave rise to the 23 T cell receptor beta chains below, sequenced in a study of blood T cell repertoires in COVID-19. Generated by immunoSEQ multiplex PCR, the TCRdb table keeps only in-frame clones and is missing some. This sample has roughly 500,000 clones, with roughly 89% found just once. Sequencing input: peripheral blood. The source is a man aged 18 to 30 with COVID-19, enrolled during active disease.

Only one count was recorded for this clone. The rearrangement links TRBV1 to TRBJ2-6; the D call of TRBD2 is as the table states it, not checked on the DNA. TRBV1 is designated a pseudogene. CDR3 size: 15 residues. The CDR3 nucleotides are TGCACCAGCAGCCAAGGGAGCTCTGGGGCCAACGTCCTGACTTTC. This codes for CTSSQGSSGANVLTF.

This chain links TRBV27 with TRBJ1-6; 8 bases agree with TRBD1. Germline V gives CDR1 MNHEY, CDR2 SMNVEV (reference sequence). This CDR3 has 13 amino acids. V was pared by 5 bases and J by 9 bases, with 3 bases of the junction left unmatched. The CDR3 loop reads CASSLTGGSPLHF. In DNA, the CDR3 is TGTGCCAGCAGTCTAACAGGGGGTTCACCCCTCCACTTT.

This rearrangement joins TRBV19 to TRBJ1-6; D possibly corresponds to TRBD1 (5 bases). V was pared by 3 bases and J by 11 bases, with 14 bases between. This CDR3 is 14 amino acids long. Germline V gives CDR1 LNHDA, CDR2 SQIVND (reference sequence). The DNA of the CDR3 is TGTGCCAGTAGTATGGATCAGGGAAGGCCACCCCTCCACTTT. Its translation is CASSMDQGRPPLHF.

The chain recombines TRBV24-1 with TRBJ2-5; possibly TRBD1 for D (5 bases). V lost 4 bases and J lost 2, with 10 bases in between. The germline V gene encodes CDR1 KGHDR and CDR2 SFDVKD. The length of the CDR3 is 14 residues. CDR3 nucleotides: TGTGCCACCAGTGACCCAGACAGACAAGAGACCCAGTACTTC. Its translation: CATSDPDRQETQYF.

The chain has TRBV11-2 and TRBJ2-3; TRBD2 matches 10 bases. The CDR3 sequence is 16 residues long. V shed 4 bases and J 2 bases; nucleotides not matched to a gene: 6. Germline values: CDR1 SGHAT, CDR2 FQNNGV. CDR3 region: CASSSASGGTTDTQYF. The CDR3 region has the DNA TGTGCCAGCAGCTCAGCTAGCGGGGGAACCACAGATACGCAGTATTTT.

The rearrangement links TRBV29-1 to TRBJ2-2; 10 nucleotides line up with TRBD1. This CDR3 has 13 residues. Germline CDR1 and CDR2: SQVTM and ANQGSEA. The trim removed 7 bases at V and 4 bases at J, leaving 3 bases unmatched. This CDR3 is CSGGTGVTGELFF. The CDR3 region has the DNA TGCAGCGGGGGGACAGGGGTCACCGGGGAGCTGTTTTTT.

CDR3 sequence reads: CASSQTTVNTEAFF. For the CDR3, the DNA is TGTGCCAGCAGCCAGACGACAGTGAACACTGAAGCTTTCTTT. The chain joins TRBV3-1 (or the pseudogene TRBV3-2) to TRBJ1-1, with TRBD1 as a possible D gene (5 bases). From germline, CDR1 is LGHDT and CDR2 YNNKEL (reference sequence). V lost 3 bases and J 0 bases, leaving 8 bases between the germline ends. CDR3 length equals 14 residues.

This chain uses TRBV3-1 (or the pseudogene TRBV3-2) with TRBJ2-7, with D perhaps TRBD2 (6 bases). The V end lost 0 bases, the J end lost 2 bases, and 11 bases lay between the germline ends. CDR3 length: 15 residues. Germline values: CDR1 LGHDT, CDR2 YNNKEL (reference sequence). As DNA, the CDR3 is TGTGCCAGCAGCCAAGATCTGGAGGGGACCTACGAGCAGTACTTC. This encodes CASSQDLEGTYEQYF.

CDR3: CASSTSGVYNEQFF. In nucleotides, the CDR3 is TGTGCCAGTAGTACCTCCGGGGTTTACAATGAGCAGTTCTTC. The chain recombines TRBV19 with TRBJ2-1; a weak D match, TRBD2 (5 bases). Germline CDR1 and CDR2: LNHDA and SQIVND (reference sequence). CDR3 length: 14 amino acids. V lost 4 bases, J lost 4 bases, and 11 bases lay in between. Based on the CDR3 plus reference TRBV19 and TRBJ2-1, the full variable domain is DGGITQSPKYLFRKEGQNVTLSCEQNLNHDAMYWYRQDPGQGLRLIYYSQIVNDFQKGDIAEGYSVSREKKESFPLTVTSAQKNPTAFYLCASSTSGVYNEQFFGPGTRLTVL.

The chain couples TRBV7-2 to TRBJ2-6; no reliable D call. The CDR3 has 14 amino acids. Per germline, CDR1 SGHTA and CDR2 FQGNSA. Trimming took off 1 base at V and 2 bases at J, with 3 bases between the two ends. The chain's CDR3 is CASSLDTGANVLTF. As DNA, the CDR3 is TGTGCCAGCAGCTTAGACACTGGGGCCAACGTCCTGACTTTC.

The rearrangement uses TRBV11-2 and TRBJ2-1; tentative D call: TRBD1 (6 bases). Trimming took off 2 bases at V and 4 bases at J, with 9 bases between the two ends. The V gene's germline CDR1 is SGHAT and CDR2 FQNNGV. CDR3 size: 14 residues. Here the CDR3 reads CASSLWGQYNEQFF. Written as DNA, the CDR3 is TGTGCCAGCAGCTTATGGGGGCAGTACAATGAGCAGTTCTTC.

V is TRBV27 and J is TRBJ1-3; D call uncertain. This CDR3 contains 15 residues. Trimming cost V 0 bases and J 2 bases, with 8 bases left between them. Per germline, CDR1 MNHEY and CDR2 SMNVEV (reference sequence). CDR3 sequence: CASSLSARAGNTIYF. The CDR3 DNA sequence: TGTGCCAGCAGTTTATCGGCGAGGGCTGGAAACACCATATATTTT.

The chain links TRBV4-1 to TRBJ1-1; maybe TRBD1 (5 bases). Germline V gene lookup returns CDR1 MGHRA and CDR2 YSYEKL. Trimming removed 0 bases from V and 3 bases from J, with 11 bases in between. The length of the CDR3 is 15 residues. The CDR3 nucleotides are TGCGCCAGCAGCCAAGAGGTCCGGGGGGACACTGAAGCTTTCTTT. It codes for CASSQEVRGDTEAFF.

The V call is TRBV29-1, the J call TRBJ1-1; 8 bases line up with TRBD1. The CDR3 spans 14 residues. With 0 bases clipped from V and 4 bases from J, the junction kept 4 bases outside the gene matches. CDR1 SQVTM and CDR2 ANQGSEA come from the germline V gene. CDR3 sequence reads: CSVEDTGGLTEAFF. The CDR3 coding sequence is TGCAGCGTTGAAGACACAGGGGGTCTCACTGAAGCTTTCTTT.

Note on this clone: The sample holds other DNA sequences that translate to the same CDR3. V gene TRBV2 combines with J gene TRBJ2-3; TRBD2 might be the D (5 bases). Germline values: CDR1 SNHLY, CDR2 FYNNEI. The V end lost 4 bases, the J end lost 6 bases, and 5 bases lay between the germline ends. The CDR3 runs 11 residues. The DNA of the CDR3 is TGTGCCAGCAGTGCGGGGGATACGCAGTATTTT. Translated: CASSAGDTQYF.

V is TRBV5-4 and J is TRBJ2-1, with 8 bases matching TRBD2. V was clipped by 4 bases and J by 4 bases; unmatched bases: 10. The V gene's germline CDR1 is SGHNT and CDR2 YYREEE (reference sequence). This CDR3 is built from 16 residues. In DNA form, the CDR3 reads TGTGCCAGCAGCGCATACGGGGGGGCTTATTACAATGAGCAGTTCTTC. Residues: CASSAYGGAYYNEQFF.

Written as DNA, the CDR3 is TGCAGCGTTGAAGGAGTAGTGGACAGGGCGGGAAAGACCCAGTACTTC. This gives the protein CSVEGVVDRAGKTQYF. This chain joins TRBV29-1 and TRBJ2-5, with TRBD1 matching 8 bases. Germline V lookup: CDR1 SQVTM, CDR2 ANQGSEA. Losses at the gene ends were 1 base for V and 6 bases for J; bases not matched to a gene: 13. The CDR3 extends over 16 amino acids.

In this sample, this clone turned up a few times. The chain uses TRBV30 and TRBJ1-5, with a weak D call TRBD1 (6 bases). This CDR3 is built from 15 residues. Germline CDR1 GTSNPN, CDR2 SVGIG (reference sequence). V was trimmed by 3 bases and J by 4 bases, leaving 16 bases between them. CDR3 sequence (DNA): TGTGCCTGGAGGTTGGGGGGGGCGGGTAATCAGCCCCAGCATTTT. This encodes CAWRLGGAGNQPQHF.

The CDR3 DNA reads TGTGCCAGCAGTTTATCACCAGGGTGGCAGCCCCAGCATTTT. This sequence encodes CASSLSPGWQPQHF. The J gene is TRBJ1-5, the V gene TRBV27, with D perhaps TRBD1 (5 bases). Germline CDR1 reads MNHEY; CDR2 reads SMNVEV (reference sequence). The V end lost 0 bases, the J end lost 7 bases, and 10 bases lay between the germline ends. The CDR3 sequence is 14 residues long.

This clone came up once. The V call is TRBV3-1 (or the pseudogene TRBV3-2), the J call TRBJ2-1, with D possibly matching TRBD2 (5 bases). Between the trimmed V and J ends, which lost 1 base and 1 base, there was a span of 11 bases. The length of the CDR3 is 16 residues. Germline V lookup: CDR1 LGHDT, CDR2 YNNKEL (reference sequence). The CDR3 sequence: CASSQVGGGSYNEQFF. The CDR3 DNA reads as TGTGCCAGCAGCCAAGTAGGAGGTGGTTCCTACAATGAGCAGTTCTTC.

As for this clone: At the DNA level, this CDR3 is encoded by other sequences in the same sample as well. The CDR3 sequence is CASSLVGTSYEQYF. The CDR3 coding sequence is TGTGCCAGCAGCCTTGTGGGGACTTCCTACGAGCAGTACTTC. The chain combines TRBV5-5 with TRBJ2-7; D might be TRBD2 (6 bases). Trimming cost V 4 bases and J 1 base, with 12 bases left between them. The CDR3 has 14 amino acids. Germline CDR1 is SGHKS and CDR2 is YYEKEE (reference sequence).

This chain uses TRBV19 with TRBJ2-1; TRBD2 might be the D (5 bases). The CDR3 runs 13 residues. V shed 7 bases and J shed 4 bases, with 11 bases lying between them. Germline loops: CDR1 LNHDA, CDR2 SQIVND (reference sequence). As DNA, the CDR3 is TGTGCCAGTAATCGGGATCTTTACAATGAGCAGTTCTTC. Protein: CASNRDLYNEQFF.

This clone occurred a few times. The chain uses TRBV2 and TRBJ1-5, with D unclear. The CDR3 is made up of 15 amino acids. Trimming left V 6 bases short and J 0 bases short, with 12 bases between. The germline CDR1 and CDR2 sequences are SNHLY and FYNNEI. CDR3 nucleotide sequence: TGTGCCAGCAGAGGAGAGGGAAATAGCAATCAGCCCCAGCATTTT. This codes for CASRGEGNSNQPQHF. Variable domain in full (rest from reference TRBV2 and TRBJ1-5): EPEVTQTPSHQVTQMGQEVILRCVPISNHLYFYWYRQILGQKVEFLVSFYNNEISEKSEIFDDQFSVERPDGSNFTLKIRSTKLEDSAMYFCASRGEGNSNQPQHFGDGTRLSIL.